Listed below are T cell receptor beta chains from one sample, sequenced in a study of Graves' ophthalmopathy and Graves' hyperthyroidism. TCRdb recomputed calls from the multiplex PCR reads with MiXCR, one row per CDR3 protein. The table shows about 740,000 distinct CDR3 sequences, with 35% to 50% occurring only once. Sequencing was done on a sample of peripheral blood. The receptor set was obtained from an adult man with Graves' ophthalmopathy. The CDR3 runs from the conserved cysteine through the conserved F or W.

CASSVVEGSEAFF,TRBJ1-1,TRBV9
CASSWEGADTQYF,TRBJ2-3,TRBV7-9
CSARVGMGYEKLFF,TRBJ1-4,TRBV20-1
CSVRASFADSPLHF,TRBJ1-6,TRBV29-1
CASSDPGRNYGYTF,TRBJ1-2,TRBV25-1
CSAPWASVRQETQYF,TRBJ2-5,TRBV20-1
CASSGFSRGGGYTIYF,TRBJ1-3,TRBV25-1
CASSPARTGDDYGYTF,TRBJ1-2,TRBV7-8
CASSSRGNTEAFF,TRBJ1-1,TRBV7-2
CASSVNPGNPIYF,TRBJ1-3,TRBV7-9
CASSEWDYEQYGYTF,TRBJ1-2,TRBV2
CASSLAIEVDTQYF,TRBJ2-3,TRBV2
CASSLVGAMQETQYF,TRBJ2-5,TRBV7-9
CASSEGTAPPYEQYF,TRBJ2-7,TRBV11-2
CASSYFIRQGSRNTEAFF,TRBJ1-1,TRBV6-2/TRBV6-3
CASSQLDRGNQPQHF,TRBJ1-5,TRBV7-2
CASSLTRELFF,TRBJ2-2,TRBV7-9
CSASRSANYGYTF,TRBJ1-2,TRBV20-1
CASSPESGNTEAFF,TRBJ1-1,TRBV7-9
CASGPLQGPYEQYF,TRBJ2-7,TRBV7-2
CASSQKTGFEQYF,TRBJ2-7,TRBV2
CATSIDRGLEDTQYF,TRBJ2-3,TRBV15
CASRKDVNEKLFF,TRBJ1-4,TRBV5-8
CSQGVAAYGYTF,TRBJ1-2,TRBV29-1
CATSGGGRGRETQYF,TRBJ2-5,TRBV24-1
CASRPGPRYYEQYF,TRBJ2-7,TRBV7-2
CSASKLSGEHGYTF,TRBJ1-2,TRBV20-1
CASSLTKGNYEQYF,TRBJ2-7,TRBV7-9
CASSPSGSWEKLFF,TRBJ1-4,TRBV7-2
CAASLYGNQPQHF,TRBJ1-5,TRBV6-1
CASSIRDSPGETQYF,TRBJ2-5,TRBV19
CASSKDRGSGNTIYF,TRBJ1-3,TRBV24-1
CASSEAGGANVLTF,TRBJ2-6,TRBV6-1
CASSLDGGGSNQPQHF,TRBJ1-5,TRBV5-6
CASSLSAGGPSGANVLTF,TRBJ2-6,TRBV5-4
CATSISGNTIYF,TRBJ1-3,TRBV15